This passage covers 32 T cell receptor beta chains from one sample sequenced in a study of blood T cell repertoires in COVID-19. Produced via immunoSEQ multiplex PCR; TCRdb's table is partial and in-frame only. Counted here are 130,000 to 150,000 clones, around 84% occurring once; the ten biggest clones make up 35% to 40%. The sequenced sample was peripheral blood. The source is a human donor in a cohort sampled during active COVID-19.

The CDR3 DNA follows: TGTGCCAGCAGCCCCGACAGGTTTTCAACTAATGAAAAACTGTTTTTT. As protein: CASSPDRFSTNEKLFF. The V gene is TRBV7-2, the J gene TRBJ1-4, with D possibly being TRBD1 (6 bases). Germline V gene data show CDR1 as SGHTA and CDR2 as FQGNSA. There are 16 residues in the CDR3. V was pared by 5 bases and J by 0 bases, with 13 bases between.

A remark on this clone: Within the sample, other DNA sequences also encode this same CDR3. The chain has TRBV5-4 and TRBJ2-1, with 8 bases identical to TRBD2. Trimming took 2 bases from V and 4 from J; bases not matched to a gene: 5. Germline V gives CDR1 SGHNT, CDR2 YYREEE (reference sequence). The CDR3 is 15 amino acids. CDR3 residues: CASSLGGGLYNEQFF. The CDR3 DNA is TGTGCCAGCAGCTTAGGCGGGGGGCTGTACAATGAGCAGTTCTTC.

The rearrangement links TRBV4-3 to TRBJ1-2; TRBD1 matches at 8 bases. With 5 bases clipped from V and 6 bases from J, the junction kept 8 bases outside the gene matches. The V gene's germline CDR1 is LGHNA and CDR2 YSLEER. The CDR3 consists of 14 residues. CDR3 sequence (DNA): TGCGCCAGCAGCGACAGGGGCGCGAGAGATGGCTACACCTTC. This sequence encodes CASSDRGARDGYTF.

The rearrangement uses TRBV4-1 and TRBJ2-3; no clear D. Trimming cost V 3 bases and J 1 base, with 8 bases left between them. The germline CDR1 and CDR2 sequences are MGHRA and YSYEKL. The CDR3 contains 14 residues. The CDR3 sequence: CASSQAVRTDTQYF. The CDR3 nucleotides read TGCGCCAGCAGCCAGGCGGTCCGCACAGATACGCAGTATTTT.

V and J are TRBV6-2 or TRBV6-3 and TRBJ1-2; 8 nucleotides match TRBD1. The CDR3 has 12 residues. CDR1 and CDR2 (germline): MNHEY, SVGEGT. V lost 6 bases to trimming and J lost 8 bases; unmatched junction nucleotides: 5. The CDR3 here is CASSPDRGGYTF. CDR3 sequence (DNA): TGTGCCAGCAGCCCCGACAGGGGCGGCTACACCTTC.

The V call is TRBV2, the J call TRBJ1-2, with 8 bases identical to TRBD1. Germline CDR1 reads SNHLY; CDR2 reads FYNNEI. V was clipped by 5 bases and J by 2 bases; unmatched bases: 4. CDR3 size: 14 residues. The CDR3 sequence is CASSLTGENYGYTF. Written as DNA, the CDR3 is TGTGCCAGCAGTCTGACAGGGGAGAACTATGGCTACACCTTC.

This clone was recorded once. CDR3 sequence (DNA): TGTGCCAGCAGTTTGCAGGGATCGGGCAATCAGCCCCAGCATTTT. Translating gives CASSLQGSGNQPQHF. J is TRBJ1-5 and V is TRBV5-4, with a tentative D call TRBD1 (5 bases). Germline V gene sequence: CDR1 SGHNT, CDR2 YYREEE (reference sequence). V was pared by 5 bases and J by 2 bases, with 14 bases between. The CDR3 loop spans 15 amino acids.

V is TRBV6-5 and J is TRBJ2-7; TRBD1 agrees at 7 bases. The germline gives CDR1 MNHEY, CDR2 SVGAGI. CDR3 length equals 14 residues. Unmatched junction bases numbered 5, after V lost 4 bases and J lost 2 bases. CDR3 amino acids: CASSSEGQTYEQYF. The CDR3 bases are TGTGCCAGCAGTTCCGAGGGACAGACCTACGAGCAGTACTTC.

The V gene is TRBV19, the J gene TRBJ2-5, with D unresolved. The CDR3 covers 13 residues. Per the germline V gene, CDR1 is LNHDA and CDR2 is SQIVND (reference sequence). Trimming cost V 6 bases and J 7 bases, with 15 bases left between them. CDR3 in amino acids: CASSQTSSGTQYF. CDR3 nucleotide sequence: TGTGCCAGTAGCCAGACTTCCTCGGGGACCCAGTACTTC. The variable domain in full, with the rest retrieved from reference TRBV19 and TRBJ2-5, is DGGITQSPKYLFRKEGQNVTLSCEQNLNHDAMYWYRQDPGQGLRLIYYSQIVNDFQKGDIAEGYSVSREKKESFPLTVTSAQKNPTAFYLCASSQTSSGTQYFGPGTRLLVL.

V is TRBV9 and J is TRBJ2-3; D possibly corresponds to TRBD2 (5 bases). CDR1 and CDR2 from the germline V gene are SGDLS and YYNGEE. Trimming shortened V by 2 bases and J by 3 bases, and 10 bases separated the two germline ends. The CDR3 is 14 amino acids. The CDR3 sequence is CASSVLSGTDTQYF. CDR3 bases: TGTGCCAGCAGCGTCCTATCGGGGACAGATACGCAGTATTTT.

The chain employs TRBV5-6 and TRBJ2-2; D gene unclear. Germline V gene data show CDR1 as SGHDT and CDR2 as YYEEEE. The V and J ends lost 1 base and 5 bases respectively, with 9 bases between them. This CDR3 contains 14 residues. DNA of the CDR3: TGTGCCAGCAGCTTGAGTCTGCGAACCGGGGAGCTGTTTTTT. It encodes CASSLSLRTGELFF.

CDR3 in DNA: TGCGCCAGCAGCTTGCGGGCAAGATCGGGGGACACCGGGGAGCTGTTTTTT. This sequence encodes CASSLRARSGDTGELFF. J is TRBJ2-2 and V is TRBV5-1; D might be TRBD2 (6 bases). V lost 1 base and J lost 3, with 16 bases in between. Germline CDR1 SGHRS, CDR2 YFSETQ. The CDR3 covers 17 residues.

This rearrangement joins TRBV3-1 (or the pseudogene TRBV3-2) to TRBJ1-6; 7 nucleotides match TRBD1. Germline CDR1 and CDR2: LGHDT and YNNKEL (reference sequence). CDR3 size: 15 residues. The J segment lost 9 bases and the V segment lost 5 bases, leaving 10 bases of the junction unmatched. CDR3 sequence (DNA): TGTGCCAGCAGCAAAAGACAGGGAGAGATTTCACCCCTCCACTTT. It codes for CASSKRQGEISPLHF.

This sequence joins TRBV19 and TRBJ2-1, with D hard to call. Germline CDR1 LNHDA, CDR2 SQIVND (reference sequence). Trimming pared 1 base from V and 6 bases from J, leaving 7 bases between. This CDR3 contains 13 residues. For the CDR3, the DNA is TGTGCCAGTAGTATAGTTCACAGCAATGAGCAGTTCTTC. Protein: CASSIVHSNEQFF.

The V and J genes are TRBV4-1 and TRBJ2-1; D not resolved. The CDR3 is made up of 14 amino acids. Trimming cost V 4 bases and J 0 bases, with 7 bases left between them. From germline, CDR1 is MGHRA and CDR2 YSYEKL. The CDR3 DNA is TGCGCCAGCAGCCGGGCGAGCTCCTACAATGAGCAGTTCTTC. Translated, it gives CASSRASSYNEQFF.

This CDR3 reads CAWTPYPDTQYF. The CDR3 DNA follows: TGTGCCTGGACGCCCTACCCTGATACGCAGTATTTT. The rearrangement joins TRBV30 to TRBJ2-3; D is unclear. Trimming stripped 4 bases from V and 6 bases from J, with 11 bases between. The CDR3 covers 12 residues. CDR1 and CDR2 from the germline V gene are GTSNPN and SVGIG (reference sequence).

The V call is TRBV3-1 (or the pseudogene TRBV3-2), the J call TRBJ1-4; TRBD1 agrees at 7 bases. V shed 4 bases and J 4 bases; nucleotides not matched to a gene: 6. The germline gives CDR1 LGHDT, CDR2 YNNKEL (reference sequence). The CDR3 runs to 15 residues. The CDR3 DNA reads TGTGCCAGCAGCCCTCGGGACAGAGTTAATGAAAAACTGTTTTTT. Residues: CASSPRDRVNEKLFF.

The DNA for the CDR3 is TGTGCCAGCAGTTCCCTACAGGGGACTGAAGCTTTCTTT. Translating gives CASSSLQGTEAFF. The gene calls are TRBV12-3 or TRBV12-4 and TRBJ1-1, with 7 bases that match TRBD1. This CDR3 comprises 13 residues. J was trimmed by 5 bases and V by 4 bases; bases with no gene match: 4.

With respect to this clone: The sample holds other DNA sequences that translate to the same CDR3. The V gene is TRBV10-3, the J gene TRBJ1-2; the match to TRBD1 covers 10 bases. Germline CDR1 ENHRY, CDR2 SYGVKD. After removal of 4 bases from V and 4 bases from J, the junction contained 0 bases not matched to a gene. The CDR3 has 13 residues. The DNA for the CDR3 is TGTGCCATCAGTGGGGACAGGGGCTATGGCTACACCTTC. Its protein is CAISGDRGYGYTF.

The V gene is TRBV5-1, the J gene TRBJ1-2; no firm D call. The ends were cut back, 4 bases at V and 3 bases at J, with 13 bases in the middle. The CDR3 loop spans 14 amino acids. CDR1 SGHRS and CDR2 YFSETQ come from the germline V gene. CDR3 in DNA: TGCGCCAGCAGCCTGGTCGGGGAGGACTATGGCTACACCTTC. Translating gives CASSLVGEDYGYTF.

This chain joins TRBV5-1 and TRBJ1-1; no definite D call. Per germline, CDR1 SGHRS and CDR2 YFSETQ. V was clipped by 4 bases and J by 1 base, with 8 bases between them. The CDR3 covers 13 residues. The CDR3 is CASSMEQNTEAFF. The CDR3 DNA sequence: TGCGCCAGCAGCATGGAACAGAACACTGAAGCTTTCTTT.

The chain combines TRBV27 with TRBJ2-5, with D perhaps TRBD1 (6 bases). CDR3 size: 13 residues. The V and J ends lost 3 bases and 2 bases respectively, with 7 bases between them. Germline assignment: CDR1 MNHEY and CDR2 SMNVEV (reference sequence). This chain's CDR3 is CASSLRGQETQYF. DNA of the CDR3: TGTGCCAGCAGTTTGAGGGGGCAAGAGACCCAGTACTTC.

The V call is TRBV5-1, the J call TRBJ1-2; 7 bases fit TRBD1. This CDR3 has 13 residues. V lost 5 bases to trimming and J lost 6 bases; unmatched junction nucleotides: 7. CDR1 is SGHRS and CDR2 is YFSETQ in the germline V gene. The CDR3 bases are TGCGCCAGCAGTCCCGGGACAGTAAATGGCTACACCTTC. This sequence encodes CASSPGTVNGYTF.

The gene calls are TRBV7-9 and TRBJ2-2, with D hard to call. The CDR3 contains 14 residues. Trimming took 0 bases from V and 6 from J, leaving 8 bases between them. Per germline, CDR1 SEHNR and CDR2 FQNEAQ (reference sequence). Here the CDR3 DNA reads TGTGCCAGCAGCTTAGCGAGCGTACCCGGGGAGCTGTTTTTT. Protein: CASSLASVPGELFF.

The chain's CDR3 is CASSPRTASYEQYF. In nucleotides, the CDR3 is TGTGCCAGCTCACCGCGGACAGCCTCCTACGAGCAGTACTTC. V usage is TRBV18 and J usage is TRBJ2-7, with TRBD1 as a possible D gene (6 bases). The CDR3 is 14 amino acids. CDR1 is KGHSH and CDR2 is LQKENI in the germline V gene. V gave up 3 bases and J gave up 0 bases, with 9 bases separating them.

The CDR3 sequence is CASSPIANTQYF. DNA for the CDR3: TGTGCCAGCAGCCCAATCGCGAATACGCAGTATTTT. This chain joins TRBV14 and TRBJ2-3; D uncertain. The length of the CDR3 is 12 residues. The V end was cut by 4 bases, the J end by 7 bases, with 9 bases between. Germline V gives CDR1 SGHDN, CDR2 FVKESK. The full variable domain, in which reference TRBV14 and TRBJ2-3 provide the parts outside the CDR3, is EAGVTQFPSHSVIEKGQTVTLRCDPISGHDNLYWYRRVMGKEIKFLLHFVKESKQDESGMPNNRFLAERTGGTYSTLKVQPAELEDSGVYFCASSPIANTQYFGPGTRLTVL.

The chain combines TRBV6-5 with TRBJ2-1; 8 bases align to TRBD1. The V segment lost 5 bases and the J segment 10 bases; nucleotides outside the gene matches: 10. CDR3 length: 14 amino acids. The V gene's germline CDR1 is MNHEY and CDR2 SVGAGI. CDR3 DNA sequence: TGTGCCAGCAGTAACCCGGGACAGGCCTGGGAGCAGTTCTTC. Translating it yields CASSNPGQAWEQFF.

The chain combines TRBV10-2 with TRBJ2-5, with 9 bases that match TRBD1. This CDR3 has 14 amino acids. The trim removed 7 bases at V and 0 bases at J, leaving 3 bases unmatched. Germline lookup yields CDR1 WSHSY and CDR2 SAAADI. CDR3 residues: CASTRTGDQETQYF. The CDR3 bases are TGCGCCAGCACCCGGACAGGGGACCAAGAGACCCAGTACTTC.

The chain is built from TRBV3-1 (or the pseudogene TRBV3-2) and TRBJ1-5, with D hard to call. V gave up 4 bases and J gave up 7 bases, with 14 bases separating them. Germline V gene lookup returns CDR1 LGHDT and CDR2 YNNKEL (reference sequence). The CDR3 is made up of 14 amino acids. The CDR3 protein is CASSPDGVGQPQHF. CDR3 coding DNA: TGTGCCAGCAGCCCCGACGGGGTGGGACAGCCCCAGCATTTT.

The J gene is TRBJ2-7, the V gene TRBV18, with 7 bases matching TRBD1. The junction had 6 bases not matched to a gene; V was cut back by 2 bases and J by 5 bases. CDR3 length: 14 amino acids. Germline CDR1 is KGHSH and CDR2 is LQKENI. Here the CDR3 DNA reads TGTGCCAGCTCACCAGAGGGGGCGCTGGACGAGCAGTACTTC. It specifies CASSPEGALDEQYF. The full variable domain, with the rest looked up from reference TRBV18 and TRBJ2-7, is NAGVMQNPRHLVRRRGQEARLRCSPMKGHSHVYWYRQLPEEGLKFMVYLQKENIIDESGMPKERFSAEFPKEGPSILRIQQVVRGDSAAYFCASSPEGALDEQYFGPGTRLTVT.

This sequence joins TRBV7-8 and TRBJ2-2, with TRBD1 matching 7 bases. Germline V gives CDR1 SGHVS, CDR2 FQNEAQ. V lost 5 bases, J lost 2 bases, and 5 bases stayed unmatched. The CDR3 runs to 15 residues. The CDR3 bases are TGTGCCAGCAGCAATGACAGGGTTAACACCGGGGAGCTGTTTTTT. It yields the protein CASSNDRVNTGELFF.

J is TRBJ2-7 and V is TRBV4-3; TRBD1 is a possible D gene (5 bases). Per germline, CDR1 LGHNA and CDR2 YSLEER. The CDR3 covers 15 residues. Trimming pared 0 bases from V and 6 bases from J, leaving 15 bases between. The CDR3 coding sequence is TGCGCCAGCAGCCAAGATTTGAGTAGGGGCCTCGAGCAGTACTTC. Encoded protein: CASSQDLSRGLEQYF.